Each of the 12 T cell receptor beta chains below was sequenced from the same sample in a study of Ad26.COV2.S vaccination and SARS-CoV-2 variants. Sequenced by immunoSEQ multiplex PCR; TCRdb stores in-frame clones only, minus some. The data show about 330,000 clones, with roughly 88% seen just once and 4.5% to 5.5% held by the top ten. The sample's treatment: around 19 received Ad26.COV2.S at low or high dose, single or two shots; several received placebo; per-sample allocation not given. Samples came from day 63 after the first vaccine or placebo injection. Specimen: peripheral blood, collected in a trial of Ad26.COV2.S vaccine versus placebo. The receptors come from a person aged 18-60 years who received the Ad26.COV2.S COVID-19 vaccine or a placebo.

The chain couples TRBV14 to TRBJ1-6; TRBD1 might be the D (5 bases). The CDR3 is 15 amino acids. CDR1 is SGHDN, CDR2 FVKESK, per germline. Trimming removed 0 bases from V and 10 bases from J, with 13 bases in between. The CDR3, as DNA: TGTGCCAGCAGCCAAGAAGGGGCCCGTAAGTCACCCCTCCACTTT. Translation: CASSQEGARKSPLHF.

Written as DNA, the CDR3 is TGTGCCAGTAGGCTAGCGGGAGGGGGGCAAGAGACCCAGTACTTC. It codes for CASRLAGGGQETQYF. The rearrangement joins TRBV19 to TRBJ2-5; 12 positions match TRBD2. CDR1 LNHDA and CDR2 SQIVND come from the germline V gene (reference sequence). CDR3 length: 15 amino acids. Trimming took 6 bases from V and 2 from J; bases not matched to a gene: 4.

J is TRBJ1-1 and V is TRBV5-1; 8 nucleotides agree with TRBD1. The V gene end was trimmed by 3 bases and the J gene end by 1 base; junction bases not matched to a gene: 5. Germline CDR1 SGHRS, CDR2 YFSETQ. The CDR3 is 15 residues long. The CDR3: CASSSPDRGNTEAFF. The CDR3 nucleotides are TGCGCCAGCAGCTCCCCTGACAGGGGGAACACTGAAGCTTTCTTT.

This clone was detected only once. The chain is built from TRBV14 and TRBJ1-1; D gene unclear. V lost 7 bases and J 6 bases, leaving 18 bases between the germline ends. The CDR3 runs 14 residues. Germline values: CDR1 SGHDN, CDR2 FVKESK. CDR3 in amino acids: CASTPSGTYPEAFF. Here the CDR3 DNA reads TGTGCCAGCACCCCATCAGGAACATATCCTGAAGCTTTCTTT. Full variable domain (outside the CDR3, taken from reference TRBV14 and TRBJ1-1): EAGVTQFPSHSVIEKGQTVTLRCDPISGHDNLYWYRRVMGKEIKFLLHFVKESKQDESGMPNNRFLAERTGGTYSTLKVQPAELEDSGVYFCASTPSGTYPEAFFGQGTRLTVV.

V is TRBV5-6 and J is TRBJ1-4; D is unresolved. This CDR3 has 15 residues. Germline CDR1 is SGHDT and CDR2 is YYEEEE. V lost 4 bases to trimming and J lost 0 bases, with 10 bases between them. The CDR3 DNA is TGTGCCAGCAGCCCCAGTGGAGCAACTAATGAAAAACTGTTTTTT. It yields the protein CASSPSGATNEKLFF.

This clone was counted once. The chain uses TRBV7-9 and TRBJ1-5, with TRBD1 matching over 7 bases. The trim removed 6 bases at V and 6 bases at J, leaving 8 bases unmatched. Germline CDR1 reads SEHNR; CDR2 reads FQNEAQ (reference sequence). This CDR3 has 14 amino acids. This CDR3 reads CASSSGGTSQPQHF. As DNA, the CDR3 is TGTGCCAGCAGTTCAGGGGGTACAAGTCAGCCCCAGCATTTT.

DNA of the CDR3: TGTGCCAGCAGTTTTATGCTTCTATCAGATACGCAGTATTTT. Amino acids: CASSFMLLSDTQYF. The gene calls are TRBV28 and TRBJ2-3; no firm D call. The germline gives CDR1 MDHEN, CDR2 SYDVKM. The CDR3 has 14 amino acids. Trimming removed 3 bases from V and 4 bases from J, with 11 bases in between.

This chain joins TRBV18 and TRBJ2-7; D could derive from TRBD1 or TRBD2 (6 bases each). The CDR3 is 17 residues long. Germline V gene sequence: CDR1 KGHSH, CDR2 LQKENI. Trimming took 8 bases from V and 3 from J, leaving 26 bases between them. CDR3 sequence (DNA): TGTGCCAGCCGACCGGATTTCTCGGGGGCGCCAGACTACGAGCAGTACGTC. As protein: CASRPDFSGAPDYEQYV.

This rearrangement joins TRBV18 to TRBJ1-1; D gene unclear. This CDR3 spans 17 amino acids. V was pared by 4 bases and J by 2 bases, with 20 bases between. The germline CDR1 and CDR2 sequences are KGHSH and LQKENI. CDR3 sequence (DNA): TGTGCCAGCTCACTTAGGGTTTTTGGGCTTAGAAACACTGAAGCTTTCTTT. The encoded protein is CASSLRVFGLRNTEAFF.

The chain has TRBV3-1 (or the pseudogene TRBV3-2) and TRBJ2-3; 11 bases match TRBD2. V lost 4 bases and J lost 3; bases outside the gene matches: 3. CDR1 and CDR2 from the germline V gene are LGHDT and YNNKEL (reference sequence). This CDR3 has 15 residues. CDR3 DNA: TGTGCCAGCAGCCGACTAGCGGGGACAACAGATACGCAGTATTTT. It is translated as CASSRLAGTTDTQYF.

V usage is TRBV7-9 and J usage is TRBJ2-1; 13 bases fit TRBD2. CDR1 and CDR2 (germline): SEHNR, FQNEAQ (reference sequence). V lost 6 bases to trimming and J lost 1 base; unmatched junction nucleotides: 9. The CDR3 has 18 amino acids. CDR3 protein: CASSSGLAGERSYNEQFF. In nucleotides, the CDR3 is TGTGCCAGCAGTAGCGGACTAGCGGGAGAACGTTCCTACAATGAGCAGTTCTTC.

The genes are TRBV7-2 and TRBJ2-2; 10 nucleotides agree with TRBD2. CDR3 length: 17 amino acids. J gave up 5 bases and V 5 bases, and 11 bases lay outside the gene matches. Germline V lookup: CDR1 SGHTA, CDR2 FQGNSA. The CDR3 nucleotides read TGTGCCAGCAGCAAAGTAGCGGGAGGCCGGGGAACCGGGGAGCTGTTTTTT. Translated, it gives CASSKVAGGRGTGELFF.